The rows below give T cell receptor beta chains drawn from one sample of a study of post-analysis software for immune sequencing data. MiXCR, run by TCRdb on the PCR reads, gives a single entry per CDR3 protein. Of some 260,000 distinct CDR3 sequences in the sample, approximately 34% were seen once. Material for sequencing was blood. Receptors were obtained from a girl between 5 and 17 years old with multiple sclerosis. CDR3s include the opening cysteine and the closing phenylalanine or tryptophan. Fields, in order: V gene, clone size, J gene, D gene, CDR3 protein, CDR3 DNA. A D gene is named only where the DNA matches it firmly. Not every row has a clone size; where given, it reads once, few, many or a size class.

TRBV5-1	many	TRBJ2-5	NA	CASSLGDSRETQYF	TGCGCCAGCAGCTTGGGCGACAGCCGGGAGACCCAGTACTTC
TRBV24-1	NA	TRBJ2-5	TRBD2	CATSDPSGSYETQYF	TGTGCCACCAGTGACCCTAGCGGGAGCTATGAGACCCAGTACTTC
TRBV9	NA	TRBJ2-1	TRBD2	CASSVGAGGTYNEQFF	TGTGCCAGCAGCGTAGGGGCGGGAGGTACGTACAATGAGCAGTTCTTC
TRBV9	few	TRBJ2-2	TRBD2	CASSFRGENTGELFF	TGTGCCAGCAGCTTCCGGGGGGAGAACACCGGGGAGCTGTTTTTT
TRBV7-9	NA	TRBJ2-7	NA	CASSFPIAGRKDEQYF	TGTGCCAGCAGCTTCCCAATTGCAGGGAGGAAGGACGAGCAGTACTTC
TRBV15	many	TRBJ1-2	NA	CATSRGRNYGYTF	TGTGCCACCAGCCGAGGGCGGAACTATGGCTACACCTTC
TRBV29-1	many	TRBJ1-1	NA	CSVALRQREAFF	TGCAGCGTAGCGCTGAGACAACGTGAAGCTTTCTTT
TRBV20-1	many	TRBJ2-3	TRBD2	CSALGGGTDTQYF	TGCAGTGCCCTTGGGGGGGGTACAGATACGCAGTATTTT
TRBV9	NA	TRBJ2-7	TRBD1	CASSVGGQGAYEQYF	TGTGCCAGCAGCGTAGGGGGACAGGGGGCTTACGAGCAGTACTTC
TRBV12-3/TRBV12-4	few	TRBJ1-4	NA	CASSSKGPTNEKLFF	TGTGCCAGCAGTTCTAAGGGTCCAACTAATGAAAAACTGTTTTTT
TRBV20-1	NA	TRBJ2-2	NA	CSAAQTGTGELFF	TGCAGTGCTGCCCAGACAGGCACCGGGGAGCTGTTTTTT
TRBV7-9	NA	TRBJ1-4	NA	CASSPQGLGEKLFF	TGTGCCAGCAGCCCCCAGGGATTGGGTGAAAAACTGTTTTTT
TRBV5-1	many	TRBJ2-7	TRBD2	CASSHIREGVGQYF	TGCGCCAGCAGCCATATCCGGGAGGGAGTCGGGCAGTACTTC
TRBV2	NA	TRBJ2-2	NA	CASSVLATGELFF	TGTGCCAGCAGTGTACTAGCCACCGGGGAGCTGTTTTTT
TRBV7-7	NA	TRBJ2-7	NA	CASSLAQGSEQYF	TGTGCTAGCAGCTTAGCCCAGGGAAGCGAGCAGTACTTC
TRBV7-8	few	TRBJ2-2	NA	CASSWGGGELFF	TGTGCCAGCAGCTGGGGTGGCGGGGAGCTGTTTTTT
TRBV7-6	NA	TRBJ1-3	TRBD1	CASSPRDSSGNTIYF	TGTGCCAGCAGCCCGCGGGACAGCTCTGGAAACACCATATATTTT
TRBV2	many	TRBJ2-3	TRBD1	CASRRGQGLDTQYF	TGTGCCAGCAGGCGGGGACAGGGGTTAGATACGCAGTATTTT
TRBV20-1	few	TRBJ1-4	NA	CSARSGLGDEKLFF	TGCAGTGCCAGATCCGGGTTGGGAGATGAAAAACTGTTTTTT
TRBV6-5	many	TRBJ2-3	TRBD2	CASSYSTSGLAGDTDTQYF	TGTGCCAGCAGTTACTCAACGTCCGGACTAGCGGGGGACACAGATACGCAGTATTTT
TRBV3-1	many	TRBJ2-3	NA	CASSQGGPRTDTQYF	TGTGCCAGCAGCCAAGGGGGCCCCCGCACGGATACGCAGTATTTT
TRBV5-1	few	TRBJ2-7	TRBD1	CASSLGPLGQFDEQYF	TGCGCCAGCAGCTTGGGGCCCCTGGGACAGTTCGACGAGCAGTACTTC
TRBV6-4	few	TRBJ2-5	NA	CASRQGPGETQYF	TGTGCCAGCAGACAAGGACCAGGAGAGACCCAGTACTTC
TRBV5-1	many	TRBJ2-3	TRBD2	CASSSELAGMTDTQYF	TGCGCCAGCAGTTCCGAACTAGCGGGAATGACAGATACGCAGTATTTT
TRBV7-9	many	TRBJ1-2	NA	CASSLAGLVGYTF	TGTGCCAGCAGCTTAGCGGGACTTGTAGGCTACACCTTC
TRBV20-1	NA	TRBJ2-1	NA	CSGFDVFAYNEQFF	TGCAGTGGTTTCGACGTCTTCGCCTACAATGAGCAGTTCTTC
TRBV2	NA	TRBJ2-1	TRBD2	CASKGLAGEAEQFF	TGTGCCAGCAAGGGACTAGCGGGAGAGGCTGAGCAGTTCTTC
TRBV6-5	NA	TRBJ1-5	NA	CASSQGPNHPQHF	TGTGCCAGCAGTCAGGGCCCGAATCACCCCCAGCATTTT
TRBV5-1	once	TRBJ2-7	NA	CASSTGSGGLDSYEQYF	TGCGCCAGCAGCACAGGGTCGGGCGGGCTTGACTCCTACGAGCAGTACTTC
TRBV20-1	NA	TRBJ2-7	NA	CSARAATDYGDQYF	TGCAGTGCTAGGGCGGCCACCGACTATGGGGACCAGTACTTC
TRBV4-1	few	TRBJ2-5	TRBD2	CASSQTTSGGIQETQYF	TGCGCCAGCAGCCAAACGACTAGCGGGGGAATCCAAGAGACCCAGTACTTC
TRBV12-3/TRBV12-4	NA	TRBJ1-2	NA	CASSLGSGYYTF	TGTGCCAGCAGTTTGGGTTCTGGATACTACACCTTC
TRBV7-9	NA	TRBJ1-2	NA	CASSLGVTYGYTF	TGTGCCAGCAGCTTAGGAGTGACCTATGGCTACACCTTC
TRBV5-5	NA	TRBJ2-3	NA	CASSGDRDVQGTQYF	TGTGCCAGCAGCGGTGACCGGGACGTGCAGGGAACGCAGTATTTT
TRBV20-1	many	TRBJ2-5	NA	CSASPLLDSNLETQYF	TGCAGTGCCAGTCCCCTACTGGATAGCAATCTGGAGACCCAGTACTTC
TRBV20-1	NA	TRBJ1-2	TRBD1	CSARDPDRANGYTF	TGCAGTGCTAGAGATCCAGACAGGGCGAATGGCTACACCTTC
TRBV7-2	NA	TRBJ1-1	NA	CASSPGGAATEAFF	TGTGCCAGCAGCCCGGGGGGGGCAGCCACTGAAGCTTTCTTT
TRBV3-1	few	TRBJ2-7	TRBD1	CASSQFRDRGNNEQYF	TGTGCCAGCAGCCAATTCCGGGACAGAGGAAACAATGAGCAGTACTTC
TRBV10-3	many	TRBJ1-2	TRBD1	CAIRGQGAAGYTF	TGTGCCATCAGGGGACAGGGGGCGGCAGGCTACACCTTC
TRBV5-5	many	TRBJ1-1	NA	CASSFTGWGTEAFF	TGTGCCAGCAGTTTTACAGGGTGGGGAACTGAAGCTTTCTTT
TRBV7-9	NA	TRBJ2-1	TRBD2	CASSFQGTSGLNEQFF	TGTGCCAGCAGTTTCCAAGGGACTAGCGGACTCAATGAGCAGTTCTTC
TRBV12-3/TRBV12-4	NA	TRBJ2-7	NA	CASSLVLTDSYEQYF	TGTGCCAGCAGTTTAGTCCTGACCGATTCCTACGAGCAGTACTTC
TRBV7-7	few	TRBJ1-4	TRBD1	CVSSLEPISTGNEKLFF	TGTGTCAGCAGCTTAGAGCCGATTTCGACAGGGAATGAAAAACTGTTTTTT
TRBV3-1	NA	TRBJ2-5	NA	CASSQGGGLSGEQYF	TGTGCCAGCAGCCAAGGTGGCGGTCTCTCGGGGGAGCAGTACTTC
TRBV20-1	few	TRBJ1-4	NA	CSAREGQNEKLFF	TGCAGTGCTAGAGAAGGACAGAATGAAAAACTGTTTTTT
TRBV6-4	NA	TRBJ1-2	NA	CASSDSTYNYGYTF	TGTGCCAGCAGTGACTCGACCTATAACTATGGCTACACCTTC
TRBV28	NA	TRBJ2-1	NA	CTSRGRDYDEQFF	TGTACCAGCAGAGGTCGCGACTACGATGAGCAGTTCTTC